This TCR beta chain is drawn from a study of T cell repertoires in cytomegalovirus infection. Study-wide findings and caveats: Individuals carrying CMV plus the relevant HLA were identified by cumulative frequency of public TCR beta families. HLA-C-restricted CMV-specific TCR beta clonotypes were dominant in the ex vivo response.

Worth noting for this clonotype: Its matching antigen is unknown.

The germline CDR1 and CDR2 sequences are MDHEN and SYDVKM. The CDR3 is made up of 14 amino acids. Germline trimming cut 4 bases from V and 6 bases from J; bases unmatched to any gene: 6. TCRdb called the reads again in MiXCR, with one record for every CDR3 protein. The sample comprises about 230,000 distinct CDR3 sequences, roughly 22% of which are singletons, and 15% to 20% rests with the top ten. Sequenced input: CD8+ T cells from PBMCs. The TCR sequence derives from a human donor in good health (CMV status not recorded). Some clones in this sample may be carry-over from other donors' samples. This chain joins TRBV28 and TRBJ2-3, with 8 bases fitting TRBD2. The CDR3 nucleotides are TGTGCCAGCAGTTGGGGATCTAGCGGGGATACGCAGTATTTT. It specifies CASSWGSSGDTQYF.